Presented here are 25 T cell receptor beta chains from one specimen sequenced in a study of siplizumab effects on memory and regulatory T cells. Assay: immunoSEQ multiplex PCR; the TCRdb copy retains only in-frame clones and omits some. The sample has around 100,000 clones, about 94% seen once; the top ten hold 1% to 1.5%. The sample consisted of non-Treg CD4+ T cells sorted from blood. Every receptor here comes from a human donor in good health.

The chain couples TRBV12-5 to TRBJ2-5; D gene unclear. This CDR3 region has 14 residues. Germline V gene sequence: CDR1 LGHNT, CDR2 FRNRAP. Trimming shortened V by 7 bases and J by 5 bases, and 17 bases separated the two germline ends. This chain's CDR3 is CASARQALGETQYF. As DNA, the CDR3 is TGTGCTAGTGCGAGGCAGGCGCTTGGGGAGACCCAGTACTTC.

This rearrangement joins TRBV29-1 to TRBJ2-1; TRBD1 or TRBD2 may be the D gene (5 bases each). The CDR3 extends over 13 amino acids. Per the germline V gene, CDR1 is SQVTM and CDR2 is ANQGSEA. The V end was cut by 5 bases, the J end by 6 bases, with 14 bases between. The CDR3 bases are TGCAGCGTTACCGGGACGGGGCCCAATGAGCAGTTCTTC. Encoded protein: CSVTGTGPNEQFF.

The chain uses TRBV7-3 and TRBJ1-6; maybe TRBD1 (5 bases). Germline V CDR1 and CDR2: SGHTA, FQGTGA. The length of the CDR3 is 13 residues. V was pared by 5 bases and J by 6 bases, with 8 bases between. The CDR3 region is CASSLQGNSPLHF. The CDR3 nucleotides read TGTGCCAGCAGCCTCCAGGGTAATTCACCCCTCCACTTT.

The CDR3 sequence: CASIKMGLGSREQYF. In DNA form, the CDR3 reads TGTGCCAGCATCAAAATGGGACTAGGAAGTCGCGAGCAGTACTTC. The genes are TRBV2 and TRBJ2-7, with 8 bases lining up with TRBD2. V trimming: 7 bases; J trimming: 6 bases; junction bases outside the gene matches: 14. This CDR3 region has 15 residues. The germline gives CDR1 SNHLY, CDR2 FYNNEI. The full variable domain, rest sourced from reference TRBV2 and TRBJ2-7, is EPEVTQTPSHQVTQMGQEVILRCVPISNHLYFYWYRQILGQKVEFLVSFYNNEISEKSEIFDDQFSVERPDGSNFTLKIRSTKLEDSAMYFCASIKMGLGSREQYFGPGTRLTVT.

V gene TRBV12-5 combines with J gene TRBJ2-5, with a possible D match to TRBD1 (6 bases). The germline CDR1 and CDR2 sequences are LGHNT and FRNRAP. With 6 bases removed from V and 4 bases from J, the gap between germline ends came to 12 bases. The CDR3 is 13 amino acids. CDR3 nucleotides: TGTGCTAGTGGCGGACAGTCGGGAGAGACCCAGTACTTC. Translated, it gives CASGGQSGETQYF.

This chain joins TRBV2 and TRBJ1-2, with a weak D call TRBD1 (6 bases). This CDR3 comprises 13 residues. The V gene lost 8 bases and the J gene lost 0 bases, with 10 bases spanning the gap. Germline V gene data show CDR1 as SNHLY and CDR2 as FYNNEI. CDR3 sequence (DNA): TGTGCCAGCCGACAGGAAGCTAACTATGGCTACACCTTC. Protein: CASRQEANYGYTF. Full variable domain (remainder filled in from reference TRBV2 and TRBJ1-2): EPEVTQTPSHQVTQMGQEVILRCVPISNHLYFYWYRQILGQKVEFLVSFYNNEISEKSEIFDDQFSVERPDGSNFTLKIRSTKLEDSAMYFCASRQEANYGYTFGSGTRLTVV.

This chain links TRBV19 with TRBJ1-6; D gene unclear. The CDR3 loop spans 14 amino acids. Germline CDR1 and CDR2: LNHDA and SQIVND (reference sequence). V was shortened by 10 bases and J by 7 bases, with 17 bases between the two germline ends. The DNA of the CDR3 is TGTGCCACTTCTTCAGGACCCACCAATTCACCCCTCCACTTT. Protein product: CATSSGPTNSPLHF.

This sequence joins TRBV30 and TRBJ2-5; TRBD2 matches 8 bases. This CDR3 spans 13 amino acids. Per the germline V gene, CDR1 is GTSNPN and CDR2 is SVGIG (reference sequence). V dropped 0 bases and J dropped 5; count of bases not matched to a gene: 2. Here the CDR3 DNA reads TGTGCCTGGAGTGTACTAGCGGCGGAGACCCAGTACTTC. Its translation: CAWSVLAAETQYF.

V and J are TRBV2 and TRBJ2-7, with D unclear. CDR1 is SNHLY, CDR2 FYNNEI, per germline. This CDR3 contains 11 residues. V lost 4 bases and J 4 bases, leaving 5 bases between the germline ends. DNA of the CDR3: TGTGCCAGCAGTGTAAGGTACGAGCAGTACTTC. Its protein is CASSVRYEQYF.

This rearrangement joins TRBV12-5 to TRBJ2-2; TRBD1 aligns across 7 bases. The trim removed 1 base at V and 3 bases at J, leaving 2 bases unmatched. CDR3 length: 15 residues. Looked up from germline, CDR1 is LGHNT and CDR2 is FRNRAP. The CDR3 region is CASGLDRGYTGELFF. The CDR3 bases are TGTGCTAGTGGTTTGGACAGGGGATACACCGGGGAGCTGTTTTTT.

J is TRBJ2-1 and V is TRBV28; weak D call: TRBD2 (6 bases). V lost 7 bases, J lost 10 bases, and 11 bases lay in between. CDR1 and CDR2 (germline): MDHEN, SYDVKM. CDR3 length equals 11 residues. DNA for the CDR3: TGTGCCAGCATGTCGCTAGCGGAGCAGTTCTTC. Amino acids: CASMSLAEQFF.

The genes are TRBV9 and TRBJ1-2; D is ambiguous. Germline assignment: CDR1 SGDLS and CDR2 YYNGEE. The CDR3 is 14 amino acids. The V and J ends lost 0 bases and 3 bases respectively, with 9 bases between them. CDR3 amino acids: CASSVAWGDYGYTF. In DNA, the CDR3 is TGTGCCAGCAGCGTAGCATGGGGAGACTATGGCTACACCTTC.

The rearrangement joins TRBV11-2 to TRBJ2-7; weak D call: TRBD2 (6 bases). Germline loops: CDR1 SGHAT, CDR2 FQNNGV. Trimming removed 4 bases at V and 7 bases at J, with 14 bases between. This CDR3 comprises 13 residues. The CDR3 region is CASSSRAGREQYF. The CDR3 region has the DNA TGTGCCAGCAGCTCCAGGGCTGGGAGGGAGCAGTACTTC.

The V and J genes are TRBV7-9 and TRBJ2-5; TRBD1 agrees at 7 bases. The CDR3 has 15 residues. Germline trimming cut 1 base from V and 0 bases from J; bases unmatched to any gene: 2. CDR1 and CDR2 (germline): SEHNR, FQNEAQ (reference sequence). Written as DNA, the CDR3 is TGTGCCAGCAGCTTAGGGGACAGAGACCAAGAGACCCAGTACTTC. It translates to CASSLGDRDQETQYF.

The V and J genes are TRBV6-4 and TRBJ2-2, with TRBD1 as a possible D gene (6 bases). The CDR3 spans 14 residues. The V end lost 5 bases, the J end lost 7 bases, and 14 bases lay between the germline ends. Germline V gives CDR1 MRHNA, CDR2 SNTAGT. CDR3 nucleotides: TGTGCCAGCAGTTACGAGGACAGCTACGGGGAGCTGTTTTTT. Encoded protein: CASSYEDSYGELFF.

This sequence joins TRBV5-1 and TRBJ2-3, with 8 bases identical to TRBD1. Germline values: CDR1 SGHRS, CDR2 YFSETQ. The CDR3 covers 14 residues. V lost 5 bases, J lost 6 bases, and 8 bases stayed unmatched. CDR3: CASRGQGIFDTQYF. CDR3 nucleotide sequence: TGCGCCAGCAGAGGACAGGGTATTTTCGATACGCAGTATTTT.

The rearrangement joins TRBV11-2 to TRBJ1-5, with D maybe TRBD1 (5 bases). Germline V gene sequence: CDR1 SGHAT, CDR2 FQNNGV. The CDR3 is 15 amino acids. Trimming removed 5 bases from V and 4 bases from J, with 15 bases in between. The CDR3 DNA reads as TGTGCCAGCAGCCGGGACGGGAGGTCGAATCAGCCCCAGCATTTT. This codes for CASSRDGRSNQPQHF.

This chain uses TRBV20-1 with TRBJ2-1; D call uncertain. The CDR3 extends over 11 amino acids. Trimming removed 7 bases at V and 9 bases at J, with 13 bases between. Germline V gene data show CDR1 as DFQATT and CDR2 as SNEGSKA (reference sequence). The DNA of the CDR3 is TGCAGTGTGAATACCCCAGGTGAGCAGTTCTTC. Its translation is CSVNTPGEQFF.

The chain carries TRBV27 and TRBJ2-7; the match to TRBD2 covers 11 bases. The CDR3 contains 15 residues. V lost 6 bases to trimming and J lost 4 bases; unmatched junction nucleotides: 8. Germline CDR1 reads MNHEY; CDR2 reads SMNVEV (reference sequence). CDR3 sequence (DNA): TGTGCCAGCAGCTATACTAGCGGGGGTGGATACGAGCAGTACTTC. Translating gives CASSYTSGGGYEQYF.

The V call is TRBV27, the J call TRBJ2-7, with a tentative D call TRBD1 (6 bases). V lost 4 bases and J lost 2, with 12 bases in between. Germline V CDR1 and CDR2: MNHEY, SMNVEV (reference sequence). CDR3 size: 14 residues. Written as DNA, the CDR3 is TGTGCCAGCAGTTCCCACGACAGGACCTACGAGCAGTACTTC. Residues: CASSSHDRTYEQYF.

The V gene is TRBV5-1, the J gene TRBJ2-5; 14 positions match TRBD2. The V segment lost 2 bases and the J segment 1 base; nucleotides outside the gene matches: 4. The CDR3 has 17 amino acids. CDR1 SGHRS and CDR2 YFSETQ come from the germline V gene. The CDR3 loop is CASSFGLAGGTQETQYF. The CDR3 DNA is TGCGCCAGCAGCTTTGGACTAGCGGGAGGTACCCAAGAGACCCAGTACTTC.

The chain combines TRBV11-2 with TRBJ2-1; 9 bases align to TRBD2. Germline V gives CDR1 SGHAT, CDR2 FQNNGV. There are 15 residues in the CDR3. V gave up 7 bases and J gave up 5 bases; unmatched junction bases: 9. CDR3 region: CASTQRTSGHNEQFF. The CDR3 nucleotides are TGTGCCAGCACCCAGCGAACTAGCGGGCACAATGAGCAGTTCTTC. Full variable domain (missing parts from reference TRBV11-2 and TRBJ2-1): EAGVAQSPRYKIIEKRQSVAFWCNPISGHATLYWYQQILGQGPKLLIQFQNNGVVDDSQLPKDRFSAERLKGVDSTLKIQPAKLEDSAVYLCASTQRTSGHNEQFFGPGTRLTVL.

The CDR3 sequence: CASSYSSGGGGFEQYF. The CDR3 DNA reads as TGTGCCAGCAGTTACTCGTCCGGCGGTGGCGGGTTCGAGCAGTACTTC. This rearrangement joins TRBV6-5 to TRBJ2-7; the D gene is possibly TRBD2 (5 bases). Germline CDR1 is MNHEY and CDR2 is SVGAGI. V shed 0 bases and J shed 6 bases, with 18 bases lying between them. The CDR3 length is 16 residues.

The chain combines TRBV7-6 with TRBJ2-3; possibly TRBD1 for D (6 bases). Germline V gene sequence: CDR1 SGHVS, CDR2 FNYEAQ. This CDR3 has 12 amino acids. V was trimmed by 7 bases and J by 6 bases, leaving 11 bases between them. The CDR3 DNA follows: TGTGCCAGCACCACAGGGCGGGATACGCAGTATTTT. Amino acid sequence: CASTTGRDTQYF.

The CDR3 region has the DNA TGTGCCACCAGCAGAGTGGGGACAGGGGACTTTGAGCACCAAGAGACCCAGTACTTC. Translating it yields CATSRVGTGDFEHQETQYF. This sequence joins TRBV15 and TRBJ2-5; 10 bases are a match to TRBD1. Germline lookup yields CDR1 LNHNV and CDR2 YYDKDF (reference sequence). The J segment lost 0 bases and the V segment lost 1 base, leaving 11 bases of the junction unmatched. The CDR3 loop spans 19 amino acids.